This note documents a single T cell receptor beta chain sequence. It lacks a known antigen. Per-base quality was not reported, and no clone a single base away is much larger than it. At the junction V is shortened by 1 base and J by 4 bases, with 9 bases in between. From the cysteine up to the phenylalanine, the CDR3 has a length of 15 residues. Only CDR3 DNA is held: 45 bases, read in frame from base 1. Based on the germline V gene, the CDR1 and CDR2 sequences are SGDLS and YYNGEE. Each collaborating institution followed its own protocols to collect whole blood in K2EDTA tubes. For TCRbeta analysis, collaborator samples were shipped as frozen whole blood, as isolated PBMCs, or as DNA extracted from either sample type. The immunoSEQ Assay, a bias-controlled multiplex PCR, was used to amplify TCRbeta CDR3 regions from genomic DNA. In the paper's pipeline: The number of nucleated cells in each sample was estimated by amplification of reference gene primers within the assay. To quantify the absolute abundance of each unique TCRbeta CDR3 rearrangement, sequence reads were collapsed and filtered. Productive Simpson clonality was computed per sample as the square root of Simpson's diversity index over productive rearrangements. Imported from immuneACCESS, the table was reduced by TCRdb to in-frame sequences with V and J called. These copies leave out some clones; in studies compared against another copy, an unresolved V gene accounts for under half, and the cause of the remainder is not known. V and J calls plus clone size are reproduced from that table; the DNA served to infer D and trimming. A total of 55,000 to 80,000 clones appear in this sample, around 80% of them only once. 6% to 6.5% of the sample rests with the top ten.

This record comes from a study of blood T cell repertoires in COVID-19 (dated by TCRdb to between 2020 and 2021). For the study in its entirety: Samples covering the acute and convalescent phases of COVID-19 were provided by collaborators in the United States, Italy and Spain. The material from the prospective study consisted of cDNA or gDNA derived from T cells, B-cell-depleted T cells, or PBMCs. The dataset comprised deeply sampled blood TCRbeta repertoires from subjects exposed to, actively infected with, or recovered from COVID-19. The repertoires were made available in a free public database intended to serve as a resource for research on the immune response to SARS-CoV-2. Samples were obtained from the ongoing ImmuneRACE study (first 160 participants) and from 1,254 subjects provided by 6 global collaborators. The sample metadata nearly always contained a de-identified subject ID, COVID-19 status, age in years and sex. Where available, HLA class I and class II types were obtained from metadata supplied by the sample provider rather than from assay-based typing.

Summary of the overall study and its limitations: How much clinical and demographic metadata was included differed by source and by participant, and the metadata was provided uncurated.

Recombination connected TRBV9 to TRBJ1-6, with the D gene uncertain. What was sequenced was peripheral blood. The TCR sequence derives from a human donor in a cohort sampled during active COVID-19. The DNA sequence follows: TGTGCCAGCAGCGTATTCCAGGAATATAATTCACCCCTCCACTTT. This is translated as CASSVFQEYNSPLHF.